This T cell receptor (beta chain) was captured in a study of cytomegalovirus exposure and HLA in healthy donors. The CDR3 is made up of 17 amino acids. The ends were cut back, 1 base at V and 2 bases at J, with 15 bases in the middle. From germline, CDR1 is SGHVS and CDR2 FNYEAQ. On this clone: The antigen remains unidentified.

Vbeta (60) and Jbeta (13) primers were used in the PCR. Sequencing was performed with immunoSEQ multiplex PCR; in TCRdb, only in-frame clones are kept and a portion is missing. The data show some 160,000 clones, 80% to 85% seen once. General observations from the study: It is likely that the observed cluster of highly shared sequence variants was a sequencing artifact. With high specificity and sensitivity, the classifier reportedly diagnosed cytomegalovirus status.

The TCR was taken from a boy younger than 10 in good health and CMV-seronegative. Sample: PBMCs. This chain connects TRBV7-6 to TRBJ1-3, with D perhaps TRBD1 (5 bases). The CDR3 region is CASSLEGWGGTGNTIYF. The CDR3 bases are TGTGCCAGCAGCTTAGAAGGCTGGGGGGGGACTGGAAACACCATATATTTT.